The T cell receptor (beta chain) described here comes from a study of sequential checkpoint blockade in melanoma. About the research overall: Each arm's sequence ended with maintenance nivolumab. Twenty-two patients had tumor biopsies before treatment and at week 13. 75 to 95 pretreatment tumor DNA samples were TCRβ immunosequenced.

The repertoire was sequenced with immunoSEQ multiplex PCR; TCRdb's copy has only in-frame clones and lacks some. The data contain over 5,000 clones, about 26% of them singletons. Treatment specified: randomized to nivolumab then ipilimumab (arm A) or the reverse (arm B). No patient had prior DNA-damaging chemotherapy. The CDR3 has 14 residues. CDR1 and CDR2 from the germline V gene are SGHNT and YENEEA. Trimming at V came to 2 bases and at J to 4 bases, leaving 2 bases not matched to a gene. The rearrangement uses TRBV11-3 and TRBJ2-7; TRBD2 aligns across 10 bases. This material consisted of tumor tissue (inferred from file names), taken from a patient given nivolumab and ipilimumab in sequence. This sequence was found in a human donor with melanoma. CDR3 amino acids: CASSLSGRDYEQYF. DNA for the CDR3: TGTGCCAGCAGCTTAAGCGGGAGGGATTACGAGCAGTACTTC.